The clone carrying this T cell receptor (beta chain) was detected a few times. What it binds is unknown. This record comes from a study of beta chain features in type 1 diabetes. About the research overall: Cell yields, gender and age were comparable in patients and healthy donors. All samples yielded some 110 million examined sorted cells.

Study-level results: When Type 1 diabetes patients were examined, their TCRB CDR3s proved moderately but significantly shorter in all four CD4+ subsets.

Investigators reverse transcribed all isolated RNA, so they sequenced expressed TCRB transcripts. Assay used: immunoSEQ multiplex PCR; TCRdb lists only in-frame clones, some missing. The sample has hundreds of thousands of clones; 14% are singletons. Purity exceeded 95% in all sorted populations. Germline assignment: CDR1 LNHDA and CDR2 SQIVND (reference sequence). The CDR3 totals 14 residues. Trimming stripped 5 bases from V and 0 bases from J, with 8 bases between. The clonotype originates from a man aged 25 to 40 in good health. The chain is built from TRBV19 and TRBJ1-5; D uncertain. Material: central memory CD4+ T cells from blood. In nucleotides, the CDR3 is TGTGCCAGTAGTGCGCAGACTAGCAATCAGCCCCAGCATTTT. Translated: CASSAQTSNQPQHF.